This TCR beta chain comes out of a study of cytomegalovirus exposure and HLA in healthy donors. Study findings and constraints: Later analysis identified a missense DCLRE1C variant that was linked to TCR beta V- and J-gene trimming. The analysis excluded some indistinguishable V segments, including TRBV6-2 and TRBV6-3. Data from an earlier analysis indicated that most TCR beta V segments were productive either about 87% or about 30% of the time.

With regard to this clone: Its antigen is still unknown.

The PCR contained 60 Vbeta and 13 Jbeta primers. In the original workflow: An analysis performed later counted roughly 80 million unique TCR beta chains (roughly 11 million of them shared). This table comes from immunoSEQ multiplex PCR, and its TCRdb copy is limited to in-frame clones, with some not included. Clone size and the V and J calls come from that table; the DNA yielded D and trimming. The sample lists about 170,000 clones; 60% to 80% were seen once. V was pared by 1 base and J by 3 bases, with 6 bases of the junction left unmatched. The CDR3 totals 16 residues. Germline assignment: CDR1 MNHNS and CDR2 SASEGT.

The specimen sequenced was PBMCs. The sequence came from a female donor in good health and CMV-seronegative. The chain couples TRBV6-1 to TRBJ2-1, with TRBD2 matching over 7 bases. This CDR3 reads CASSEVAGNFYNEQFF. The CDR3 DNA reads TGTGCCAGCAGTGAAGTAGCGGGCAATTTCTACAATGAGCAGTTCTTC.